These 18 T cell receptor beta chains were all obtained from the same sample, sequenced in a study of T cells in Graves' hyperthyroidism and ophthalmopathy. The source material, RNA transcripts, was used to amplify TCR beta CDR3 regions. RT-PCR in the first round (using the HTBI primer set) targeted the TCR CDR3. TCRdb independently ran MiXCR on the multiplex PCR reads; one entry per CDR3 protein. The repertoire has 350,000 or so distinct CDR3 sequences, 15% to 20% of them found once; the top ten carry 45% to 50%. Sequenced input: blood. Receptors were obtained from a woman aged 45 to 65 with Graves' hyperthyroidism.

The rearrangement uses TRBV4-1 and TRBJ1-4; the match to TRBD1 covers 8 bases. J gave up 8 bases and V 2 bases, and 13 bases lay outside the gene matches. Germline V gene data show CDR1 as MGHRA and CDR2 as YSYEKL. The CDR3 consists of 17 residues. CDR3 in amino acids: CASSQTPGQGGHEKLFF. CDR3 nucleotide sequence: TGCGCCAGCAGCCAAACCCCTGGACAGGGAGGGCACGAAAAACTGTTTTTT.

There are many counts of this clonotype. The chain is built from TRBV27 and TRBJ2-7; no clear D. The CDR3 extends over 13 amino acids. CDR1 is MNHEY and CDR2 is SMNVEV in the germline V gene (reference sequence). Trimming pared 5 bases from V and 0 bases from J, leaving 8 bases between. CDR3 amino acids: CASSAQSSYEQYF. The CDR3, as DNA: TGTGCCAGCAGTGCCCAAAGCTCCTACGAGCAGTACTTC.

A remark on this clonotype: Relative to the germline gene, one junction end is altered; a read error may explain this. The chain couples TRBV20-1 to TRBJ2-5; D is perhaps TRBD1 (5 bases). CDR3 size: 13 residues. Per the germline V gene, CDR1 is DFQATT and CDR2 is SNEGSKA (reference sequence). This CDR3 is CSARDSLQETQYF. The DNA for the CDR3 is TGCAGTGCCAGAGACAGCCTCCAAGAGACCCAGTACTTC.

This clonotype was counted ten times or more. This rearrangement joins TRBV7-2 to TRBJ2-3, with no clear D. CDR3 length: 15 amino acids. Looked up from germline, CDR1 is SGHTA and CDR2 is FQGNSA. V lost 3 bases and J lost 3, with 13 bases in between. In nucleotides, the CDR3 is TGTGCCAGCAGCTTCACCCATTTACGTACAGATACGCAGTATTTT. Its translation: CASSFTHLRTDTQYF. The whole variable domain, filled in from reference TRBV7-2 and TRBJ2-3, reads GAGVSQSPSNKVTEKGKDVELRCDPISGHTALYWYRQSLGQGLEFLIYFQGNSAPDKSGLPSDRFSAERTGGSVSTLTIQRTQQEDSAVYLCASSFTHLRTDTQYFGPGTRLTVL.

Only a few counts were recorded for this clonotype. The chain uses TRBV28 and TRBJ2-1; 10 bases match TRBD2. There are 16 residues in the CDR3. The germline V gene has CDR1 MDHEN and CDR2 SYDVKM. The V segment lost 5 bases and the J segment 9 bases; nucleotides outside the gene matches: 13. This CDR3 reads CASSLVAGGAGSEQFF. For the CDR3, the DNA is TGTGCCAGCAGTCTCGTAGCGGGAGGAGCGGGTAGTGAGCAGTTCTTC.

The chain recombines TRBV5-1 with TRBJ2-6, with D possibly being TRBD1 or TRBD2 (7 bases each). V was cut by 0 bases and J by 0 bases, with 13 bases left in between. Germline assignment: CDR1 SGHRS and CDR2 YFSETQ. The length of the CDR3 is 18 residues. As DNA, the CDR3 is TGCGCCAGCAGCTTGGGGTCAGGGGGGGTCTCTGGGGCCAACGTCCTGACTTTC. As protein: CASSLGSGGVSGANVLTF. Together with reference TRBV5-1 and TRBJ2-6, the CDR3 gives the full variable domain: KAGVTQTPRYLIKTRGQQVTLSCSPISGHRSVSWYQQTPGQGLQFLFEYFSETQRNKGNFPGRFSGRQFSNSRSEMNVSTLELGDSALYLCASSLGSGGVSGANVLTFGAGSRLTVL.

This clonotype was seen repeatedly, ten times or more. The V gene is TRBV18, the J gene TRBJ2-3, with a tentative D call TRBD1 (5 bases). Germline V lookup: CDR1 KGHSH, CDR2 LQKENI. V lost 2 bases, J lost 1 base, and 7 bases lay in between. The length of the CDR3 is 14 residues. The CDR3 spells CASSPTGGTDTQYF. The CDR3 DNA reads TGTGCCAGCTCACCAACAGGAGGCACAGATACGCAGTATTTT.

In this sample, this clonotype turned up many times. This chain uses TRBV20-1 with TRBJ2-7; 14 bases fit TRBD2. V lost 0 bases, J lost 2 bases, and 9 bases stayed unmatched. This CDR3 has 18 amino acids. Per the germline V gene, CDR1 is DFQATT and CDR2 is SNEGSKA (reference sequence). The CDR3 DNA is TGCAGTGCTAGAGATCGGACGGGGACTAGCGGGAGTCCCTACGAGCAGTACTTC. It codes for CSARDRTGTSGSPYEQYF.

V gene TRBV28 combines with J gene TRBJ2-7, with 7 bases lining up with TRBD2. V gave up 5 bases and J gave up 2 bases; unmatched junction bases: 15. This CDR3 region has 17 residues. Germline assignment: CDR1 MDHEN and CDR2 SYDVKM. DNA of the CDR3: TGTGCCAGCAGTCCCCCGGCCGGGGGAGGGCGGACCTACGAGCAGTACTTC. Protein product: CASSPPAGGGRTYEQYF.

This clonotype was found many times. The chain uses TRBV11-2 and TRBJ2-2, with a weak D call TRBD2 (6 bases). V shed 2 bases and J shed 8 bases, with 12 bases lying between them. The length of the CDR3 is 14 residues. In germline, CDR1 is SGHAT, CDR2 FQNNGV. The CDR3 here is CASSLLRGAGELFF. DNA of the CDR3: TGTGCCAGCAGCTTACTGCGGGGAGCGGGGGAGCTGTTTTTT.

On this clonotype itself: Germline and junction disagree at one end, which may indicate a read error. The CDR3 sequence is CASSQHKDRRKETQYF. CDR3 DNA sequence: TGCGCCAGCAGCCAACATAAGGACAGGAGGAAGGAGACCCAGTACTTC. This sequence joins TRBV7-8 and TRBJ2-5, with 7 positions matching TRBD1. The CDR3 is 16 amino acids. Looked up from germline, CDR1 is SGHVS and CDR2 is FQNEAQ.

This clonotype was counted a few times. This chain joins TRBV10-3 and TRBJ2-7; D tentatively reads TRBD1 or TRBD2 (7 bases each). Germline CDR1 and CDR2: ENHRY and SYGVKD. Between the trimmed V and J ends, which lost 8 bases and 2 bases, there was a span of 19 bases. CDR3 length equals 15 residues. The CDR3 loop is CAIGGEQGGPYEQYF. Written as DNA, the CDR3 is TGTGCCATCGGCGGCGAGCAGGGGGGGCCCTACGAGCAGTACTTC.

The genes are TRBV7-9 and TRBJ1-4, with 7 bases fitting TRBD1. CDR1 SEHNR and CDR2 FQNEAQ come from the germline V gene (reference sequence). V lost 7 bases, J lost 8 bases, and 10 bases stayed unmatched. CDR3 length equals 14 residues. The CDR3 coding sequence is TGTGCCAGCACCGAAGACAGGGCACAGGAAAAACTGTTTTTT. Amino acids: CASTEDRAQEKLFF.

This chain uses TRBV6-9 with TRBJ2-1, with a tentative D call TRBD2 (5 bases). Germline-derived CDR1 and CDR2 are MNHGY and SVAAGI. Trimming pared 3 bases from V and 0 bases from J, leaving 18 bases between. The CDR3 contains 18 residues. Here the CDR3 DNA reads TGTGCCAGCAGTTACCTTTTCGAGGGAGTCCGCTCCTACAATGAGCAGTTCTTC. Translated, it gives CASSYLFEGVRSYNEQFF.

This clonotype was counted a few times. V gene TRBV19 combines with J gene TRBJ2-2, with D unclear. CDR1 is LNHDA, CDR2 SQIVND, per germline (reference sequence). This CDR3 contains 12 residues. Trimming removed 7 bases from V and 3 bases from J, with 6 bases in between. The CDR3 sequence: CASIEHTGELFF. In DNA, the CDR3 is TGTGCCAGTATCGAGCACACCGGGGAGCTGTTTTTT.

The J gene is TRBJ2-2, the V gene TRBV6-1; the D is unclear. CDR3 length: 15 amino acids. The V gene's germline CDR1 is MNHNS and CDR2 SASEGT. The V end lost 2 bases, the J end lost 0 bases, and 7 bases lay between the germline ends. The CDR3 reads CASSEWQANTGELFF. Here the CDR3 DNA reads TGTGCCAGCAGTGAATGGCAGGCGAACACCGGGGAGCTGTTTTTT.

This clonotype showed up many times. CDR3 in DNA: TGCAGTGCTAGAGAGGTCGGAGCTAACTATGGCTACACCTTC. Translated, it gives CSAREVGANYGYTF. The chain couples TRBV20-1 to TRBJ1-2; D uncertain. V shed 0 bases and J shed 0 bases, with 8 bases lying between them. Germline lookup yields CDR1 DFQATT and CDR2 SNEGSKA (reference sequence). The CDR3 covers 14 residues.

The chain has TRBV19 and TRBJ2-3, with TRBD2 as a possible D gene (5 bases). The CDR3 sequence is 15 residues long. Germline CDR1 LNHDA, CDR2 SQIVND (reference sequence). V lost 6 bases, J lost 4 bases, and 17 bases lay in between. CDR3 nucleotides: TGTGCCAGTAGCCCTAGGACCGACGGGGCAGATACGCAGTATTTT. Amino acids: CASSPRTDGADTQYF.